This record covers a single TCR beta chain. Its antigen specificity is not known. No qualities accompany the bases; no much larger clone lies one base away. In the germline V gene, CDR1 corresponds to ENHRY and CDR2 to SYGVKD. From V the trimming removes 0 bases and from J it removes 1 base, while the gene matches leave 0 bases of the junction unaccounted for. From the cysteine up to the phenylalanine, the CDR3 has a length of 14 residues. This entry keeps only the CDR3 DNA: 42 bases, framed from base 1. These data originate in a study of shared clonotypes between healthy human individuals (dated by TCRdb to 2020 to 2022). With respect to the entire study: The cohort comprised a couple of women and a few men aged 18 to 49 years. To increase sequencing depth and limit assay-specific biases, TCR repertoire library preparation and sequencing were carried out by different laboratories using diverse techniques. The study deeply sequenced blood TCR repertoires of about five healthy adults to estimate repertoire size and the extent of clonotype sharing between individuals. For each donor, three plates each were used for CD4 naive and CD4 memory, two plates were used for CD8 naive, and one plate was used for CD8 memory. Per donor, leukapheresis produced somewhere between about 0.8 and 9 billion PBMCs. Study-wide findings and limitations: Based on pairwise subsampling, the degree of clonotype sharing among donors was expected to be affected by sequencing depth. Sampling was restricted to blood, and TCR repertoires in tissues likely differ from the TCR repertoires found in blood. Incomplete sequencing was indicated by rarefaction of sorted-subset datasets, despite the large sequencing depth. Naive subsets generally had larger estimated clonotype richness than memory subsets did. Clonotypes shared by all four sorted-subset donors showed higher generation probabilities than non-shared clonotypes. Across a few donors, roughly 5.1% of naive CD4, roughly 3.5% of naive CD8, about 2.3% of memory CD4, and 0.3% to 0.45% of memory CD8 clonotypes were shared. Because the study included a small number of donors, the genetic and exposure-history diversity represented was limited.

The donors were healthy, HIV-negative adults who had no recently reported acute infections or vaccinations. All donors were Caucasian adults living in Nashville, Tennessee, USA. CD4+ T cells were enriched by magnetic negative selection; naive cells were then positively selected on CD45RA, and the negative fraction formed the memory subset. Blood was collected by leukapheresis, and PBMCs were isolated by Ficoll-Histopaque density gradient centrifugation and then cryopreserved in liquid nitrogen vapor phase. Analytical flow cytometry was used to check the purity and quantity of every magnetically sorted T cell population. From each sorted fraction, genomic DNA was isolated and quantified by UV absorbance on a Nanodrop 2000c. Using the deep immunoSEQ assay, TCR CDR3 regions were amplified from genomic DNA by multiplex PCR. Extracted genomic DNA from each cell subset was distributed evenly across all wells of several immunoSEQ 96-well plates, and each plate was treated as a replicate. Each replicate PCR for sorted subsets received about 200 ng genomic DNA, equal to tens of thousands of T cell genomes. The purified libraries were quantified using a Qubit 3.0 fluorometer, sized with a Bioanalyzer 2100, and then quantified again using the KAPA Library Quantification kit. Every immunoSEQ 96-well plate was sequenced on a dedicated single-read 150-cycle Illumina NextSeq 550 flow cell. The paper's processing steps were these. The immunoSEQ output contained only junctional sequences without quality scores, so filtering could not match that applied to full-length reads. To assign V/J genes and CDR3, sequences were annotated against IMGT germline references using PyIR, a Python wrapper for IgBLAST v1.9. Reads with weak V/J assignments (E-value above 1e-6), missing CDR3, stop codons, out-of-frame junctions, or ambiguous translated residues were removed. V3J clonotypes were defined by identical inferred V gene, J gene, and CDR3 amino acid sequence. To compute the percentage overlap between repertoires, the number of shared unique clonotypes was divided by the size of the smaller repertoire. Richness of each repertoire was evaluated using RTK rarefaction, the Chao1 estimator, and Recon v2.1 estimates of unobserved clonotypes. Generation probabilities were computed with OLGA for all TCRbeta clonotypes obtained by the gDNA method from four donors. TCRdb carries this immuneACCESS record with in-frame sequences only. Its versions omit some clonotypes, under half of them owing to an unresolved V gene in the studies checked, with the rest unexplained. V, J and clone size were drawn from that table, and D and trimming were deduced from the DNA. The sample table holds about 180,000 clones, of which roughly 93% were seen once. About 0.067% of the sample is in the top ten clones.

This receptor was taken from a woman aged 25 to 39 in good health. The chain uses TRBV10-3 and TRBJ2-7; 7 nucleotides in the junction match TRBD1. Material: naive CD4+ T cells sorted from blood. What this sample's cell subset or site label stands for: CD45RA+ positively selected. In nucleotides, the sequence is TGTGCCATCAGTGAGTCACAGGGGTCCTACGAGCAGTACTTC. Its amino acids are CAISESQGSYEQYF.